This T cell receptor beta chain stems from a study of control samples from healthy donors and cancer patients. Profiling relied on immunoSEQ multiplex PCR, and the TCRdb table lists in-frame clones only, not all of them. The table shows 130,000 to 150,000 clones, with roughly 92% occurring only once. Trimming removed 6 bases from V and 5 bases from J; junction bases left unmatched: 5. Germline V gene sequence: CDR1 SNHLY, CDR2 FYNNEI. The CDR3 length is 14 residues. This TCR was recovered from a man aged 30 to 45 in good health. Sequencing input: blood. This chain connects TRBV2 to TRBJ2-2; TRBD2 matches at 8 bases. Here the CDR3 reads CASRVTGGTGELFF. Here the CDR3 DNA reads TGTGCCAGCAGGGTGACGGGGGGGACCGGGGAGCTGTTTTTT.